These 17 T cell receptor beta chains were all obtained from the same sample, sequenced in a study of cytomegalovirus exposure and HLA in healthy donors. The PCR contained 60 Vbeta and 13 Jbeta primers. The repertoire was sequenced with immunoSEQ multiplex PCR; TCRdb's copy has only in-frame clones and lacks some. Of about 130,000 clones in the sample, around two thirds were seen once. The sequenced material came from PBMCs. These receptors originate from a man aged 18 to 29 in good health and CMV-seropositive.

The table lists this clone with a few counts. The J gene is TRBJ2-1, the V gene TRBV29-1, with D possibly being TRBD2 (6 bases). CDR1 and CDR2 (germline): SQVTM, ANQGSEA. CDR3 length equals 14 residues. Between the trimmed V and J ends, which lost 2 bases and 2 bases, there was a span of 10 bases. The CDR3 reads CSVETGVPYNEQFF. CDR3 bases: TGCAGCGTTGAAACGGGAGTCCCCTACAATGAGCAGTTCTTC.

The rearrangement links TRBV28 to TRBJ2-1; 10 bases are shared with TRBD2. Trimming took 3 bases from V and 6 from J; bases not matched to a gene: 14. Germline assignment: CDR1 MDHEN and CDR2 SYDVKM. The CDR3 is 18 amino acids. The CDR3 region has the DNA TGTGCCAGCAGTTTTCCGCTAGAGGAAGCGGGAGGGCGCAATGAGCAGTTCTTC. This codes for CASSFPLEEAGGRNEQFF.

The sample holds a few counts of this clone. The J gene is TRBJ2-6, the V gene TRBV9; D is undetermined. V was trimmed by 3 bases and J by 3 bases, leaving 4 bases between them. Germline V gives CDR1 SGDLS, CDR2 YYNGEE. The CDR3 length is 13 residues. CDR3 in amino acids: CASSDGGANVLTF. Here the CDR3 DNA reads TGTGCCAGCAGCGACGGTGGGGCCAACGTCCTGACTTTC.

This clone was recorded once. Relative to the germline gene, one junction end is altered; a read error may explain this. Other DNA sequences of this sample code for an identical CDR3. This chain joins TRBV2 and TRBJ2-2, with TRBD1 matching over 8 bases. Germline V gene lookup returns CDR1 SNHLY and CDR2 FYNNEI. This CDR3 has 14 residues. The CDR3, as DNA: TGTGCCAGCAGCAGACAGGGGCTGGCCGGGGAGCTGTTCTTT. It encodes CASSRQGLAGELFF.

The chain couples TRBV4-2 to TRBJ2-2; D might be TRBD2 (5 bases). V gave up 3 bases and J gave up 5 bases, with 16 bases separating them. There are 16 residues in the CDR3. CDR1 LGHNA and CDR2 YNFKEQ come from the germline V gene. As DNA, the CDR3 is TGTGCCAGCAGCCAGGTTGCAGAGGGTTGGACCGGGGAGCTGTTTTTT. Amino acids: CASSQVAEGWTGELFF.

The J gene is TRBJ1-2, the V gene TRBV7-9; 7 nucleotides line up with TRBD1. The CDR3 length is 18 residues. Germline V CDR1 and CDR2: SEHNR, FQNEAQ (reference sequence). V gave up 1 base and J gave up 1 base; unmatched junction bases: 12. CDR3 nucleotides: TGTGCCAGCAGCTTAGGGATCGAAAAGGGGGCGGATAACTATGGCTACACCTTC. This gives the protein CASSLGIEKGADNYGYTF.

The table lists this clone with a count of one. The genes are TRBV18 and TRBJ2-5; 8 bases align to TRBD2. V shed 0 bases, J shed 5 bases, and the junction held 2 bases outside the gene matches. CDR1 is KGHSH, CDR2 LQKENI, per germline. This CDR3 has 14 amino acids. CDR3 region: CASSPPSGEETQYF. The CDR3 nucleotides read TGTGCCAGCTCACCACCTAGCGGGGAGGAGACCCAGTACTTC. Based on the CDR3 plus reference TRBV18 and TRBJ2-5, the full variable domain is NAGVMQNPRHLVRRRGQEARLRCSPMKGHSHVYWYRQLPEEGLKFMVYLQKENIIDESGMPKERFSAEFPKEGPSILRIQQVVRGDSAAYFCASSPPSGEETQYFGPGTRLLVL.

This chain uses TRBV7-3 with TRBJ2-7; D may be TRBD1 (6 bases). The CDR3 sequence is 14 residues long. Trimming took 5 bases from V and 4 from J, leaving 15 bases between them. Germline CDR1 is SGHTA and CDR2 is FQGTGA. DNA of the CDR3: TGTGCCAGCAGCCCCGACAGGACCTCATACGAGCAGTACTTC. Its protein product is CASSPDRTSYEQYF.

The sample holds a few counts of this clone. The V call is TRBV28, the J call TRBJ1-1; D is possibly TRBD1 (5 bases). CDR3 length equals 14 residues. The V end was cut by 10 bases, the J end by 3 bases, with 18 bases between. Germline assignment: CDR1 MDHEN and CDR2 SYDVKM. CDR3 DNA sequence: TGTGCCACCACAGAGGGACGGGGGGACACTGAAGCTTTCTTT. It codes for CATTEGRGDTEAFF.

J is TRBJ1-2 and V is TRBV28; 7 nucleotides align to TRBD1. Germline V gene sequence: CDR1 MDHEN, CDR2 SYDVKM. The trim removed 3 bases at V and 8 bases at J, leaving 6 bases unmatched. CDR3 size: 13 residues. CDR3 residues: CASSLTGLGGYTF. As DNA, the CDR3 is TGTGCCAGCAGTTTGACAGGGTTGGGAGGCTACACCTTC.

This clone has more than one count but fewer than ten. V gene TRBV6-5 combines with J gene TRBJ1-1; D may be TRBD1 (5 bases). V was cut by 6 bases and J by 1 base, with 15 bases left in between. Germline V CDR1 and CDR2: MNHEY, SVGAGI. The CDR3 has 15 amino acids. The CDR3 here is CASSDRSRGNTEAFF. CDR3 sequence (DNA): TGTGCCAGCAGCGACAGATCCAGAGGGAACACTGAAGCTTTCTTT.

J is TRBJ2-2 and V is TRBV7-3, with D possibly matching TRBD1 (5 bases). Germline CDR1 reads SGHTA; CDR2 reads FQGTGA. V shed 8 bases and J shed 6 bases, with 7 bases lying between them. CDR3 length equals 11 residues. CDR3 DNA: TGTGCCAGCGGGGCTTCCGGGGAGCTGTTTTTT. Translating it yields CASGASGELFF.

In its sample, this clone was seen once. V is TRBV12-5 and J is TRBJ2-1, with 15 nucleotides matching TRBD2. Trimming took 6 bases from V and 2 from J; bases not matched to a gene: 11. There are 19 residues in the CDR3. Germline V lookup: CDR1 LGHNT, CDR2 FRNRAP. The CDR3 DNA follows: TGTGCTAGTGGGGGGGGGACGGGACTAGCGGGAGGTCCCTACAATGAGCAGTTCTTC. Its protein is CASGGGTGLAGGPYNEQFF. The variable domain in full, with the rest retrieved from reference TRBV12-5 and TRBJ2-1, is DARVTQTPRHKVTEMGQEVTMRCQPILGHNTVFWYRQTMMQGLELLAYFRNRAPLDDSGMPKDRFSAEMPDATLATLKIQPSEPRDSAVYFCASGGGTGLAGGPYNEQFFGPGTRLTVL.

The chain uses TRBV7-9 and TRBJ1-2; D is unclear. The CDR3 consists of 16 residues. CDR1 and CDR2 (germline): SEHNR, FQNEAQ (reference sequence). Between the trimmed V and J ends, which lost 0 bases and 5 bases, there was a span of 16 bases. This CDR3 is CASSLALLETGYGYTF. CDR3 DNA sequence: TGTGCCAGCAGCTTAGCGCTCCTGGAAACCGGGTATGGCTACACCTTC.

The chain recombines TRBV10-3 with TRBJ1-1, with D maybe TRBD1 (6 bases). The V gene's germline CDR1 is ENHRY and CDR2 SYGVKD. Trimming shortened V by 2 bases and J by 12 bases, and 10 bases separated the two germline ends. The CDR3 loop spans 11 amino acids. The CDR3, as DNA: TGTGCCATCAGTGAGGAGGGGGAATCTTTCTTT. Translating it yields CAISEEGESFF.

J is TRBJ1-2 and V is TRBV7-2, with TRBD1 matching over 7 bases. Germline values: CDR1 SGHTA, CDR2 FQGNSA. The length of the CDR3 is 13 residues. V trimming: 5 bases; J trimming: 9 bases; junction bases outside the gene matches: 9. In DNA form, the CDR3 reads TGTGCCAGCAGCCCCGGACAGGCGTTGAGCTACACCTTC. It codes for CASSPGQALSYTF.

The V gene is TRBV20-1, the J gene TRBJ1-2; no reliable D call. Germline V gene data show CDR1 as DFQATT and CDR2 as SNEGSKA (reference sequence). V lost 4 bases and J 2 bases, leaving 5 bases between the germline ends. The CDR3 loop spans 11 amino acids. DNA for the CDR3: TGCAGTGCTAAGCAAAACTATGGCTACACCTTC. Amino acid sequence: CSAKQNYGYTF.